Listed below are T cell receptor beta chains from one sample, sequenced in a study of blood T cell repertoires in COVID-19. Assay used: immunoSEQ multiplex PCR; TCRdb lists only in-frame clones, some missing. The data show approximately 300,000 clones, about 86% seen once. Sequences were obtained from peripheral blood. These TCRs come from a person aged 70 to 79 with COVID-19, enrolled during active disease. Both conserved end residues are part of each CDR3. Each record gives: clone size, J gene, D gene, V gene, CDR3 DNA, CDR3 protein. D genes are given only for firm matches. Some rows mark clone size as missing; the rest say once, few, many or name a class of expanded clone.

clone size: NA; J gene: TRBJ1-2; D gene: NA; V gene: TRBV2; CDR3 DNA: TGTGCCAGCAGTGCCTACCCGTATGGCTACACCTTC; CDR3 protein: CASSAYPYGYTF
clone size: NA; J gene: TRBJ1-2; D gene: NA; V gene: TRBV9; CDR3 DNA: TGTGCCAGCAGCGTAGGCAGGGGTCTGTATGGCTACACCTTC; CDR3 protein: CASSVGRGLYGYTF
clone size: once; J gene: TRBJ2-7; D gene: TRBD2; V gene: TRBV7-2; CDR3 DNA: TGTGCCAGCAGCTTAGGCGGGGGGTCCTACGAGCAGTACTTC; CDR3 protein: CASSLGGGSYEQYF
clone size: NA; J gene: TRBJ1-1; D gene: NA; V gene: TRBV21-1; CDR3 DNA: TGTGCCAGCAGCAGGCGACAGGTTATGAACACTGAAGCTTTCTTT; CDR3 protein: CASSRRQVMNTEAFF
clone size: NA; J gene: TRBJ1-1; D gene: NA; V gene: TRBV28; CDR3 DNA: TGTGCCAGCAAACCCTCCCCGAGGGCGAACACTGAAGCTTTCTTT; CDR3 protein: CASKPSPRANTEAFF
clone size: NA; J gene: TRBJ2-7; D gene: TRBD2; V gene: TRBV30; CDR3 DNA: TGTGCCTGGACCCCTCTAGCGGGAGGCTACGAGCAGTACTTC; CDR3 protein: CAWTPLAGGYEQYF
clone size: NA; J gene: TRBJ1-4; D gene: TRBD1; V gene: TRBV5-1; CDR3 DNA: TGCGCCAGCAGCGTGGGGACAGGACGTGAAAAACTGTTTTTT; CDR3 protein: CASSVGTGREKLFF
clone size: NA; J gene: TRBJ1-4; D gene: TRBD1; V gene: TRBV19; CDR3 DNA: TGTGCCAGTAGGGACAGGGATAATGAAAAACTGTTTTTT; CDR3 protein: CASRDRDNEKLFF
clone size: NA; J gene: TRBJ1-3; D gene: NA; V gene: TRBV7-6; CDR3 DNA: TGTGCCAGCAGCTTAGATCAGGTCACAAACCTCTCTGGAAACACCATATATTTT; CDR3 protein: CASSLDQVTNLSGNTIYF
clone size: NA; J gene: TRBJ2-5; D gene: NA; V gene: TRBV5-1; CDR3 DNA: TGCGCCAGCAGCTGGGGGGTAGAAGAGACCCAGTACTTC; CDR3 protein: CASSWGVEETQYF
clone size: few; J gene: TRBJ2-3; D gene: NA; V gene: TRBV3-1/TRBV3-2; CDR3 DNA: TGTGCCAGCAGCCAAGTGGGGGCCGGCACAGATACGCAGTATTTT; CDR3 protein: CASSQVGAGTDTQYF
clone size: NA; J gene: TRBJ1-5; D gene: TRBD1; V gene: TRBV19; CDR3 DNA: TGTGCCAGCCGAAAGCCGGACAGGAATCAGCCCCAGCATTTT; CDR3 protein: CASRKPDRNQPQHF
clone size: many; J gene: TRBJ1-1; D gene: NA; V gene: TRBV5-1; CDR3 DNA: TGCGCCAGCAGCTGGGTACAGGGTGGGACTGAAGCTTTCTTT; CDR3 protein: CASSWVQGGTEAFF
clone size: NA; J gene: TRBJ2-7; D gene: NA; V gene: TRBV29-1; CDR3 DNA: TGCAGCGTTTTGACCAGGGTCTCCTACGAGCAGTACTTC; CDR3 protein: CSVLTRVSYEQYF
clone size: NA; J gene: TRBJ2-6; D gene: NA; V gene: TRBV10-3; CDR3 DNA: TGTGCCATCAGTGAGTCACGGGGGACTGGGGCCAACGTCCTGACTTTC; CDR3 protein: CAISESRGTGANVLTF